Below, 26 T cell receptor beta chains from the same sample are listed, as sequenced in a study of blood T cells in healthy people across ages. A second PCR, run for roughly 7 to 11 cycles, used a sample-barcoded 5' primer plus a J-beta primer mix. TCRdb re-called the 5' RACE reads with MiXCR, one entry per CDR3 protein. The top ten hold 23% of the sample, which has around 1,800,000 distinct CDR3 sequences, approximately 40% seen once. Sequenced material: blood. Receptors were obtained from a human donor in good health.

The rearrangement uses TRBV14 and TRBJ2-7; TRBD2 matches at 10 bases. The germline gives CDR1 SGHDN, CDR2 FVKESK. The V and J ends lost 2 bases and 3 bases, in that order; junction bases with no gene match: 4. This CDR3 contains 15 residues. CDR3 DNA: TGTGCCAGCAGCCAATCACTAGCGGGGTTCTACGAGCAGTACTTC. It is translated as CASSQSLAGFYEQYF.

The rearrangement joins TRBV2 to TRBJ1-5; D uncertain. Deletions cut 7 bases from V and 0 bases from J, with 4 bases between. This CDR3 comprises 12 residues. The germline gives CDR1 SNHLY, CDR2 FYNNEI. This CDR3 reads CASKHSNQPQHF. Here the CDR3 DNA reads TGTGCCAGCAAGCATAGCAATCAGCCCCAGCATTTT.

The table lists this clonotype with a few counts. The genes are TRBV12-3 or TRBV12-4 and TRBJ2-1, with 8 nucleotides matching TRBD1. V gave up 5 bases and J gave up 8 bases; unmatched junction bases: 14. This CDR3 has 16 residues. CDR3 sequence reads: CASSTPAGGLTDEQFF. The CDR3, as DNA: TGTGCCAGCAGTACCCCGGCAGGGGGCCTGACAGATGAGCAGTTCTTC.

In its sample, this clonotype was seen a few times. The V call is TRBV29-1, the J call TRBJ2-7; 9 bases agree with TRBD1. V lost 6 bases and J lost 0; bases outside the gene matches: 6. Per germline, CDR1 SQVTM and CDR2 ANQGSEA. The CDR3 sequence is 14 residues long. The CDR3 loop is CSVTKTGGSYEQYF. DNA for the CDR3: TGCAGCGTCACAAAGACAGGGGGCTCCTACGAGCAGTACTTC.

This clonotype was found a few times. This rearrangement joins TRBV5-1 to TRBJ2-1; 10 bases map to TRBD2. V lost 0 bases, J lost 0 bases, and 6 bases stayed unmatched. Germline V CDR1 and CDR2: SGHRS, YFSETQ. This CDR3 contains 18 residues. The CDR3 DNA follows: TGCGCCAGCAGCTTGGCTAGCGGGGGAATACTCTCCTACAATGAGCAGTTCTTC. It specifies CASSLASGGILSYNEQFF.

This clonotype was seen many times. The rearrangement uses TRBV7-2 and TRBJ1-1; 7 nucleotides align to TRBD1. V trimming: 4 bases; J trimming: 3 bases; junction bases outside the gene matches: 8. The CDR3 extends over 15 amino acids. Germline loops: CDR1 SGHTA, CDR2 FQGNSA. The CDR3 here is CASSSSQGVYTEAFF. In DNA form, the CDR3 reads TGTGCCAGCAGCTCTTCTCAGGGGGTATACACTGAAGCTTTCTTT.

The chain has TRBV18 and TRBJ2-2; unclear D gene. CDR1 KGHSH and CDR2 LQKENI come from the germline V gene. V was pared by 6 bases and J by 1 base, with 15 bases between. CDR3 size: 16 residues. CDR3 amino acids: CASSFTHVLNTGELFF. The DNA for the CDR3 is TGTGCCAGCTCCTTTACACACGTCTTGAACACCGGGGAGCTGTTTTTT.

The chain combines TRBV12-3 or TRBV12-4 with TRBJ2-7; D uncertain. Trimming stripped 3 bases from V and 1 base from J, with 13 bases between. The CDR3 is made up of 15 amino acids. The CDR3 bases are TGTGCCAGCAGTTTCCCCGATGGAGCATCCTACGAGCAGTACTTC. Translated, it gives CASSFPDGASYEQYF.

This clonotype was detected a few times. The rearrangement joins TRBV7-2 to TRBJ2-3, with 9 bases identical to TRBD2. Germline lookup yields CDR1 SGHTA and CDR2 FQGNSA. Germline trimming cut 5 bases from V and 4 bases from J; bases unmatched to any gene: 7. The length of the CDR3 is 15 residues. CDR3 DNA sequence: TGTGCCAGCAGCACGGCTAGCGGGGTGGCAGATACGCAGTATTTT. Translation gives CASSTASGVADTQYF. Looking up the rest from reference TRBV7-2 and TRBJ2-3 gives the full variable domain: GAGVSQSPSNKVTEKGKDVELRCDPISGHTALYWYRQSLGQGLEFLIYFQGNSAPDKSGLPSDRFSAERTGGSVSTLTIQRTQQEDSAVYLCASSTASGVADTQYFGPGTRLTVL.

This clonotype occurred a few times. V usage is TRBV5-6 and J usage is TRBJ2-1; D possibly corresponds to TRBD1 (5 bases). V was pared by 2 bases and J by 2 bases, with 14 bases between. Per germline, CDR1 SGHDT and CDR2 YYEEEE. The CDR3 contains 16 residues. CDR3 coding DNA: TGTGCCAGCAGCTTTGGTCAGGGCAACCCCTACAATGAGCAGTTCTTC. Its translation: CASSFGQGNPYNEQFF.

The V and J genes are TRBV20-1 and TRBJ2-2; no firm D call. CDR1 and CDR2 from the germline V gene are DFQATT and SNEGSKA (reference sequence). The CDR3 is made up of 13 amino acids. Trimming left V 7 bases short and J 7 bases short, with 16 bases between. This CDR3 reads CSVGRSHDGELFF. CDR3 sequence (DNA): TGCAGTGTAGGCCGATCCCATGACGGGGAGCTGTTTTTT.

Only a few counts were recorded for this clonotype. The chain carries TRBV5-1 and TRBJ1-1; D unclear. Germline V gene sequence: CDR1 SGHRS, CDR2 YFSETQ. This CDR3 spans 14 amino acids. With 1 base removed from V and 1 base from J, the gap between germline ends came to 8 bases. Here the CDR3 DNA reads TGCGCCAGCAGCTTGAATAACCGGAACACTGAAGCTTTCTTT. Its translation is CASSLNNRNTEAFF.

In its sample, this clonotype was seen a few times. The CDR3 reads CSASRSSSGGYTF. The CDR3 DNA sequence: TGCAGTGCTTCCCGGTCGAGCAGTGGTGGCTACACCTTC. This sequence joins TRBV20-1 and TRBJ1-2; D unresolved. The length of the CDR3 is 13 residues. The germline V gene encodes CDR1 DFQATT and CDR2 SNEGSKA (reference sequence). Trimming left V 5 bases short and J 7 bases short, with 17 bases between.

This chain links TRBV7-2 with TRBJ2-1; 10 nucleotides line up with TRBD2. Germline CDR1 and CDR2: SGHTA and FQGNSA. V shed 4 bases, J shed 9 bases, and the junction held 9 bases outside the gene matches. The CDR3 runs 15 residues. The CDR3 nucleotides read TGTGCCAGCAGCTCCGTAGCGGGGGGCTGTGGTGAGCAGTTCTTC. This encodes CASSSVAGGCGEQFF.

The chain has TRBV25-1 and TRBJ1-1; 9 bases are shared with TRBD1. The junction had 8 bases not matched to a gene; V was cut back by 4 bases and J by 5 bases. CDR3 length: 15 residues. From germline, CDR1 is MGHDK and CDR2 SYGVNS. The CDR3 nucleotides read TGTGCCAGCAGTGCTTACACAGGGGGCGCAACTGAAGCTTTCTTT. Encoded protein: CASSAYTGGATEAFF.

The chain links TRBV4-2 to TRBJ2-3; no clear D gene. Trimming cost V 8 bases and J 3 bases, with 12 bases left between them. Germline CDR1 reads LGHNA; CDR2 reads YNFKEQ. The length of the CDR3 is 13 residues. The CDR3: CASYGPLTDTQYF. CDR3 nucleotides: TGTGCCAGCTACGGACCCCTTACAGATACGCAGTATTTT.

The chain joins TRBV5-1 to TRBJ1-4, with a tentative D call TRBD1 (5 bases). Germline assignment: CDR1 SGHRS and CDR2 YFSETQ. This CDR3 region has 15 residues. The V end was cut by 2 bases, the J end by 4 bases, with 12 bases between. In nucleotides, the CDR3 is TGCGCCAGCAGCTTTAGCCCGACAGTTAATGAAAAACTGTTTTTT. Translation gives CASSFSPTVNEKLFF.

This clonotype has more than one count but fewer than ten. The rearrangement uses TRBV4-2 and TRBJ1-6; D not resolved. Germline loops: CDR1 LGHNA, CDR2 YNFKEQ. V was trimmed by 0 bases and J by 6 bases, leaving 12 bases between them. This CDR3 comprises 16 residues. The CDR3 protein is CASSQEIRWVNSPLHF. DNA for the CDR3: TGTGCCAGCAGCCAAGAGATCCGCTGGGTTAATTCACCCCTCCACTTT.

The CDR3 spells CATSDPRVVYGYTF. The CDR3 DNA sequence: TGTGCCACCAGTGATCCAAGAGTCGTCTATGGCTACACCTTC. The chain has TRBV24-1 and TRBJ1-2; unclear D gene. V shed 3 bases and J shed 4 bases, with 11 bases lying between them. Germline V CDR1 and CDR2: KGHDR, SFDVKD. The length of the CDR3 is 14 residues.

CDR3 protein: CASSFGTSLIWPQHF. The CDR3 DNA reads as TGTGCCAGCAGTTTTGGGACCTCCCTCATTTGGCCCCAGCATTTT. The V call is TRBV12-3 or TRBV12-4, the J call TRBJ1-5; a weak D match, TRBD1 (5 bases). V lost 3 bases, J lost 9 bases, and 18 bases lay in between. This CDR3 is 15 amino acids long.

V and J are TRBV29-1 and TRBJ2-1, with TRBD1 as a possible D gene (6 bases). Germline V gives CDR1 SQVTM, CDR2 ANQGSEA. The CDR3 runs 13 residues. V gave up 4 bases and J gave up 7 bases, with 14 bases separating them. The CDR3 loop reads CSVVFGGGNEQFF. The CDR3 DNA follows: TGCAGCGTTGTTTTTGGGGGCGGGAATGAGCAGTTCTTC.

This clonotype was counted at least ten times. The V gene is TRBV5-5, the J gene TRBJ1-1; D is perhaps TRBD1 (5 bases). The ends were cut back, 6 bases at V and 6 bases at J, with 24 bases in the middle. CDR1 is SGHKS and CDR2 is YYEKEE in the germline V gene (reference sequence). This CDR3 is 16 amino acids long. The CDR3 region is CASNRGERNLNAEAFF. The CDR3 nucleotides are TGTGCCAGCAACCGAGGGGAACGCAACCTTAACGCTGAAGCTTTCTTT.

The table lists this clonotype with a count of one. The chain carries TRBV11-3 and TRBJ1-4; the match to TRBD1 covers 8 bases. This CDR3 is built from 15 residues. The germline V gene encodes CDR1 SGHNT and CDR2 YENEEA. V shed 4 bases, J shed 7 bases, and the junction held 8 bases outside the gene matches. The CDR3 DNA sequence: TGTGCCAGCAGCTCCGGGACAGGTGATGTTGAAAAACTGTTTTTT. It codes for CASSSGTGDVEKLFF.

This chain links TRBV11-1 with TRBJ2-7, with D unresolved. CDR1 and CDR2 from the germline V gene are SGHAT and FQDESV (reference sequence). Trimming stripped 8 bases from V and 3 bases from J, with 8 bases between. The CDR3 consists of 11 residues. The CDR3 loop reads CASPDNYEQYF. The CDR3 DNA reads as TGTGCCAGCCCAGACAACTACGAGCAGTACTTC.

This clonotype was found a few times. The V gene is TRBV5-6, the J gene TRBJ2-5; TRBD1 aligns across 7 bases. The CDR3 covers 13 residues. V trimming: 4 bases; J trimming: 8 bases; junction bases outside the gene matches: 8. Germline V gives CDR1 SGHDT, CDR2 YYEEEE. CDR3 nucleotide sequence: TGTGCCAGCAGCCCAAGACAGGGTTTAACCCAGTACTTC. It is translated as CASSPRQGLTQYF.

This chain uses TRBV14 with TRBJ2-4, with unresolved D. The J call may be mistaken, given a closer DNA end match to TRBJ2-7. CDR1 is SGHDN and CDR2 is FVKESK in the germline V gene. This CDR3 spans 15 amino acids. The CDR3 DNA follows: TGTGCCAGCAGCCATGGGCTAGGTCCGCTCTACGAGCAGTACTTC. Translated: CASSHGLGPLYEQYF.